This T cell receptor beta chain was obtained from a study of cytomegalovirus exposure and HLA in healthy donors. Study results and caveats: Highly shared sequence variants in one cluster were likely a sequencing artifact. It was reported that TCR beta sequences correctly inferred the HLA-A and HLA-B alleles for most subjects.

PCR involved 60 Vbeta and 13 Jbeta primers. Method: immunoSEQ multiplex PCR; TCRdb's copy keeps in-frame clones and lacks some. This table has fewer than 200,000 clones, roughly 74% appearing once. In the case of this clone: What it binds is not known.

This TCR derives from a female donor in good health and CMV-seronegative. The sample was PBMCs.

The CDR3 region is CASSQGGTNTEAFF. For the CDR3, the DNA is TGTGCCAGTAGCCAGGGGGGAACGAACACTGAAGCTTTCTTT. This chain connects TRBV19 to TRBJ1-1; 7 bases align to TRBD1. The CDR3 extends over 14 amino acids. With V trimmed by 6 bases and J by 1 base, 5 bases remained unmatched. The germline CDR1 and CDR2 sequences are LNHDA and SQIVND (reference sequence).